This is a list of T cell receptor beta chains from one sample in a study of blood T cell repertoires in COVID-19. TCRdb's copy holds only in-frame clones and misses some; the assay was immunoSEQ multiplex PCR. The repertoire holds 180,000 or so clones, with approximately 80% as singletons. What was sequenced was PBMCs or T cells enriched from blood (not recorded which). Receptors originate from a man in his fifties or sixties who had recovered from COVID-19. The CDR3 runs from the conserved cysteine through the conserved F or W. A row's size may be missing; if present it is once, few, many or a size class.

CDR3 protein: CASSLGPGVETQYF
V gene: TRBV7-2
J gene: TRBJ2-5
clone size: NA

CDR3 protein: CASSSDRGSNQPQHF
V gene: TRBV6-5
J gene: TRBJ1-5
clone size: NA

CDR3 protein: CASRGTAQHPNSPLHF
V gene: TRBV28
J gene: TRBJ1-6
clone size: NA

CDR3 protein: CASSPGTGGATGELFF
V gene: TRBV5-1
J gene: TRBJ2-2
clone size: NA

CDR3 protein: CASRGLGWKEQFF
V gene: TRBV6-5
J gene: TRBJ2-1
clone size: NA

CDR3 protein: CSATQGSGYTF
V gene: TRBV20-1
J gene: TRBJ1-2
clone size: NA

CDR3 protein: CASSRDRALGEQYF
V gene: TRBV7-2
J gene: TRBJ2-7
clone size: once

CDR3 protein: CASSHTSGLNNEQFF
V gene: TRBV7-9
J gene: TRBJ2-1
clone size: NA

CDR3 protein: CASSVRQGRNTGELFF
V gene: TRBV5-6
J gene: TRBJ2-2
clone size: NA

CDR3 protein: CASSFGERLYTEAFF
V gene: TRBV5-1
J gene: TRBJ1-1
clone size: NA

CDR3 protein: CAWSGSSTGELFF
V gene: TRBV30
J gene: TRBJ2-2
clone size: NA

CDR3 protein: CASSKEASRLQETQYF
V gene: TRBV21-1
J gene: TRBJ2-5
clone size: NA

CDR3 protein: CASSLPGGNEAFF
V gene: TRBV7-2
J gene: TRBJ1-1
clone size: NA

CDR3 protein: CASSFGLAGGRAEQYF
V gene: TRBV5-1
J gene: TRBJ2-7
clone size: NA

CDR3 protein: CASSPLDRGDGYTF
V gene: TRBV18
J gene: TRBJ1-2
clone size: NA

CDR3 protein: CASSQDPRLAQSHEQFF
V gene: TRBV4-1
J gene: TRBJ2-1
clone size: NA

CDR3 protein: CASSTGTPSFAGELFF
V gene: TRBV19
J gene: TRBJ2-2
clone size: NA

CDR3 protein: CASSPGTGVPGELFF
V gene: TRBV10-1
J gene: TRBJ2-2
clone size: NA

CDR3 protein: CASSLLAGAIEQYF
V gene: TRBV11-2
J gene: TRBJ2-7
clone size: NA

CDR3 protein: CASELAGVQEQFF
V gene: TRBV7-9
J gene: TRBJ2-1
clone size: NA

CDR3 protein: CATMANYGYTF
V gene: TRBV28
J gene: TRBJ1-2
clone size: few

CDR3 protein: CASSLRTGEFNYGYTF
V gene: TRBV18
J gene: TRBJ1-2
clone size: NA

CDR3 protein: CASSLVAGGFNEQFF
V gene: TRBV7-2
J gene: TRBJ2-1
clone size: NA

CDR3 protein: CASRQRQGATQYF
V gene: TRBV19
J gene: TRBJ2-5
clone size: NA

CDR3 protein: CASSTGLIQETQYF
V gene: TRBV5-4
J gene: TRBJ2-5
clone size: NA

CDR3 protein: CASSPAGVADEQYF
V gene: TRBV18
J gene: TRBJ2-7
clone size: NA

CDR3 protein: CASSRRGTQYF
V gene: TRBV28
J gene: TRBJ2-5
clone size: once

CDR3 protein: CASSEDRYTEAFF
V gene: TRBV2
J gene: TRBJ1-1
clone size: NA

CDR3 protein: CASSSRRLAGGYEQYF
V gene: TRBV7-8
J gene: TRBJ2-7
clone size: few

CDR3 protein: CASSIEGAPNEQFF
V gene: TRBV21-1
J gene: TRBJ2-1
clone size: NA

CDR3 protein: CASSLVWEGLGYNEQFF
V gene: TRBV27
J gene: TRBJ2-1
clone size: few

CDR3 protein: CAWSIDRGTLHF
V gene: TRBV30
J gene: TRBJ1-6
clone size: NA

CDR3 protein: CASSPFGSITGELFF
V gene: TRBV19
J gene: TRBJ2-2
clone size: NA

CDR3 protein: CSVGRGPRTEAFF
V gene: TRBV29-1
J gene: TRBJ1-1
clone size: once

CDR3 protein: CASRRQGGLSHGPQHF
V gene: TRBV5-6
J gene: TRBJ1-5
clone size: once

CDR3 protein: CASSPKGRGAYEQYF
V gene: TRBV7-9
J gene: TRBJ2-7
clone size: few

CDR3 protein: CASASASGTEAFF
V gene: TRBV19
J gene: TRBJ1-1
clone size: few

CDR3 protein: CASSEGTSGSYEQYF
V gene: TRBV6-1
J gene: TRBJ2-7
clone size: NA

CDR3 protein: CASSGDSYNEQFF
V gene: TRBV11-3
J gene: TRBJ2-1
clone size: NA

CDR3 protein: CAIRRTGGGNTEAFF
V gene: TRBV10-3
J gene: TRBJ1-1
clone size: once

CDR3 protein: CASSPYGGGNTEAFF
V gene: TRBV7-6
J gene: TRBJ1-1
clone size: once

CDR3 protein: CASSPSTRIDEQYF
V gene: TRBV5-4
J gene: TRBJ2-7
clone size: NA

CDR3 protein: CASSVASVAGGINEQFF
V gene: TRBV9
J gene: TRBJ2-1
clone size: NA

CDR3 protein: CASSHGGEQYF
V gene: TRBV14
J gene: TRBJ2-7
clone size: once

CDR3 protein: CASNDRGLGYTF
V gene: TRBV6-5
J gene: TRBJ1-2
clone size: NA

CDR3 protein: CATHRGQGNYGYTF
V gene: TRBV6-5
J gene: TRBJ1-2
clone size: NA

CDR3 protein: CAWADRADGYTF
V gene: TRBV30
J gene: TRBJ1-2
clone size: NA

CDR3 protein: CASSLGAPKNIQYF
V gene: TRBV28
J gene: TRBJ2-4
clone size: NA